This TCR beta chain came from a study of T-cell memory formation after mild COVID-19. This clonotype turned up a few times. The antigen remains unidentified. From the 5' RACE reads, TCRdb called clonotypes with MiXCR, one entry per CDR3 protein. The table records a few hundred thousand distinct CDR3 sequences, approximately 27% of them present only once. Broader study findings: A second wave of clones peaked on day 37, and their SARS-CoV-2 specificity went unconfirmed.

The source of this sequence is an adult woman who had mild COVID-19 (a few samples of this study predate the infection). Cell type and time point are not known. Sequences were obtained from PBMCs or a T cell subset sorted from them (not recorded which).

The CDR3 nucleotides are TGTGCCAGCAGCTTAGGGCGCGCAACTAATGAAAAACTGTTTTTT. Translating it yields CASSLGRATNEKLFF. The chain recombines TRBV7-8 with TRBJ1-4; D ambiguous. The CDR3 extends over 15 amino acids. CDR1 SGHVS and CDR2 FQNEAQ come from the germline V gene. V lost 1 base to trimming and J lost 0 bases, with 6 bases between them.